The 4 T cell receptor beta chains below were found in one sample sequenced in a study of blood T cell repertoires in COVID-19. The protocol was immunoSEQ multiplex PCR, while the TCRdb copy is restricted to in-frame clones and leaves out a portion. The sample lists approximately 69,000 clones; around 80% were seen once. Sequencing was performed on peripheral blood. The receptors here all came from a man aged 50-59 years with COVID-19, enrolled during active disease.

V gene TRBV11-1 combines with J gene TRBJ1-2; D gene uncertain. There are 12 residues in the CDR3. V was cut by 4 bases and J by 2 bases, with 5 bases left in between. Germline values: CDR1 SGHAT, CDR2 FQDESV (reference sequence). The DNA for the CDR3 is TGTGCCAGCAGCTATGGCAACTATGGCTACACCTTC. Translated: CASSYGNYGYTF. The full variable domain, with the rest looked up from reference TRBV11-1 and TRBJ1-2, is EAEVAQSPRYKITEKSQAVAFWCDPISGHATLYWYRQILGQGPELLVQFQDESVVDDSQLPKDRFSAERLKGVDSTLKIQPAELGDSAMYLCASSYGNYGYTFGSGTRLTVV.

This clone was picked up a small number of times. V usage is TRBV6-5 and J usage is TRBJ2-1, with TRBD1 matching over 8 bases. Trimming took 8 bases from V and 6 from J; bases not matched to a gene: 6. The CDR3 is 13 residues long. CDR1 and CDR2 from the germline V gene are MNHEY and SVGAGI. The CDR3 reads CASDRTGTNEQFF. The CDR3 bases are TGTGCCAGCGATCGGACAGGGACCAATGAGCAGTTCTTC.

The chain employs TRBV13 and TRBJ2-2; a weak D match, TRBD2 (5 bases). The CDR3 sequence is 16 residues long. V lost 5 bases, J lost 4 bases, and 17 bases lay in between. Germline loops: CDR1 PRHDT, CDR2 FYEKMQ (reference sequence). In DNA form, the CDR3 reads TGTGCCAGCAGCAGCGGTTCAGCCCGGACCACCGGGGAGCTGTTTTTT. Protein: CASSSGSARTTGELFF.

This clone was counted only a few times. The rearrangement links TRBV6-1 to TRBJ2-3, with TRBD2 identical over 14 bases. V dropped 3 bases and J dropped 5; count of bases not matched to a gene: 4. The CDR3 totals 16 residues. The germline gives CDR1 MNHNS, CDR2 SASEGT. Here the CDR3 DNA reads TGTGCCAGCAGTGAGAGGGGGACTAGCGGGGGAGATACGCAGTATTTT. Amino acid sequence: CASSERGTSGGDTQYF.